This section outlines one TCR beta chain sequence together with its context. Repertoires were generated with immunoSEQ multiplex PCR, while TCRdb's copy carries only in-frame clones and drops some. Of 110,000 to 150,000 clones listed, approximately 90% are singletons. This CDR3 spans 15 amino acids. V was trimmed by 0 bases and J by 6 bases, leaving 9 bases between them. The germline V gene encodes CDR1 MGHRA and CDR2 YSYEKL. This record comes from a study of T cell responses to AZD1222 COVID-19 vaccine. The V gene is TRBV4-1, the J gene TRBJ1-6; D gene ambiguous. This specimen consisted of peripheral blood, obtained 28 days after the second AZD1222 dose. This TCR was sampled from an adult who received the AZD1222 COVID-19 vaccine. The CDR3 DNA reads TGCGCCAGCAGCCAAGAGGAAGGGCGTAATTCACCCCTCCACTTT. Amino acid sequence: CASSQEEGRNSPLHF.